The clone carrying this TCR beta chain has more than one count but fewer than ten. Antigen specificity is unknown. The entry originates in a study of cytotoxic CD8 clonotypes in ibrutinib-treated CLL. The wider study: Among responders, roughly 24 were partial and 2 complete; after median 68 months, about 15 stayed remitted and 12 progressed. Patients gave response samples after a median about 12 months of treatment, range 6 to 36. Findings and caveats of the study: Baseline clonality, above age-matched healthy donor levels, tracked circulating CD8+ T-cell counts. Stable or contracted on treatment, public clonotypes were also uncommon.

This CDR3 contains 15 residues. V lost 2 bases and J lost 8; bases outside the gene matches: 10. Germline V gene lookup returns CDR1 SGDLS and CDR2 YYNGEE. Sequenced by immunoSEQ multiplex PCR; TCRdb stores in-frame clones only, minus some. This sample yields 52,000 or so clones, of which roughly 50% are seen a single time; around 25% belongs to the top ten. This chain connects TRBV9 to TRBJ2-3; TRBD2 agrees at 8 bases. Sequencing was performed on PBMCs, taken at disease progression, from a patient treated with ibrutinib. This TCR came from a human donor with chronic lymphocytic leukemia. The CDR3 loop reads CASSVGAGGGGTQYF. In nucleotides, the CDR3 is TGTGCCAGCAGCGTTGGGGCGGGAGGAGGGGGTACGCAGTATTTT.